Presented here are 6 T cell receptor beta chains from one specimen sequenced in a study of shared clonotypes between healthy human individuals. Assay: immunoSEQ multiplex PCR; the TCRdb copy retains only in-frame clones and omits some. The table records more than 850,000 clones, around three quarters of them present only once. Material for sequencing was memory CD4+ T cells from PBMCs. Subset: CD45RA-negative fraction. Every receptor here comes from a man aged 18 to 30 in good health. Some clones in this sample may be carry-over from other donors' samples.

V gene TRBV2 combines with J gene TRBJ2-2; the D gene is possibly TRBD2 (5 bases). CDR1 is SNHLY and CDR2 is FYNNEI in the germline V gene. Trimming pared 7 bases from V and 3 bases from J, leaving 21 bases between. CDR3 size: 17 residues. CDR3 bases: TGTGCCAGCAATCGAAATGGACTCTCTCGAGACACCGGGGAGCTGTTTTTT. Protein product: CASNRNGLSRDTGELFF.

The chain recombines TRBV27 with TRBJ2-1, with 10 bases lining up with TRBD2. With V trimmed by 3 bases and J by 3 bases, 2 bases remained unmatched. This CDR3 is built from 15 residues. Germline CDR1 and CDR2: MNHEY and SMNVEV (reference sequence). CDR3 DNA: TGTGCCAGCAGTTTTAGCGGGGGGTACTACAATGAGCAGTTCTTC. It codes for CASSFSGGYYNEQFF.

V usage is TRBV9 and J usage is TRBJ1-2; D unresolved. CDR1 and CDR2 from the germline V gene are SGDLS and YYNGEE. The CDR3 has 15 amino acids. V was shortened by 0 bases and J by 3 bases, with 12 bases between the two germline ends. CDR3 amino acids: CASSVGALADYGYTF. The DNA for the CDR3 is TGTGCCAGCAGCGTAGGGGCCCTAGCGGACTATGGCTACACCTTC.

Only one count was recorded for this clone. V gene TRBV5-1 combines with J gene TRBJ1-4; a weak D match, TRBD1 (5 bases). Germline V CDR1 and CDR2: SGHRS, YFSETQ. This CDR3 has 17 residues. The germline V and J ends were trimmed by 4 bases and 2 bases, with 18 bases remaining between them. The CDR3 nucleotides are TGCGCCAGCAGCCCGTCCGGGGCGGTTTGGACTAATGAAAAACTGTTTTTT. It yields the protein CASSPSGAVWTNEKLFF.

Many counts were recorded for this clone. The CDR3 loop is CASSLRLAGGPQQFF. The DNA of the CDR3 is TGCGCCAGCAGCCTGAGACTAGCGGGAGGGCCTCAGCAGTTCTTC. The rearrangement joins TRBV5-1 to TRBJ2-1; 14 bases match TRBD2. Per the germline V gene, CDR1 is SGHRS and CDR2 is YFSETQ. The trim removed 4 bases at V and 11 bases at J, leaving 8 bases unmatched. This CDR3 is 15 amino acids long.

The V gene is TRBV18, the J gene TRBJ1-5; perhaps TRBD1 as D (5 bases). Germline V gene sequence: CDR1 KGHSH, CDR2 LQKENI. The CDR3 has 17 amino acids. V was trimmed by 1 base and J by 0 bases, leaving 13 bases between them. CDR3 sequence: CASSPRPGETSNQPQHF. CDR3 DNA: TGTGCCAGCTCACCACGACCGGGGGAGACTAGCAATCAGCCCCAGCATTTT.